These T cell receptor beta chains were read from a single sample in a study of T cells in localized non-small cell lung cancer. The table came from immunoSEQ multiplex PCR; TCRdb's copy has only in-frame clones and leaves some out. The sample includes roughly 86,000 clones, roughly 86% of them seen just once. Sequenced material: peripheral blood, taken before any cancer treatment. All receptors come from a man between 40 and 70 years old with stage I lung adenocarcinoma. CDR3s include the opening cysteine and the closing phenylalanine or tryptophan. D genes are given only for firm matches. Clone size appears in some rows only: once, few, many, or a class for an expanded clone.

>TRBV7-3|TRBJ2-1|.|TRBD2
CASSSGLAEIGEQFF
TGTGCCAGCAGCTCTGGACTAGCGGAGATAGGTGAGCAGTTCTTC
>TRBV9|TRBJ1-4|once|TRBD1
CASSDQRQGGTNEKLFF
TGTGCCAGCAGCGACCAAAGACAGGGGGGGACTAATGAAAAACTGTTTTTT
>TRBV5-6|TRBJ2-5|.|.
CASSFEVWGQETQYF
TGTGCCAGCAGCTTTGAGGTTTGGGGCCAAGAGACCCAGTACTTC
>TRBV11-1|TRBJ1-1|.|.
CASSSPTEAFF
TGTGCCAGCAGCTCCCCCACTGAAGCTTTCTTT
>TRBV18|TRBJ1-2|.|TRBD1
CASSRSTGTNYGYTF
TGTGCCAGCTCACGGTCGACAGGGACTAACTATGGCTACACCTTC
>TRBV29-1|TRBJ2-5|.|TRBD1
CSVTPFEGASETQYF
TGCAGCGTCACCCCCTTTGAGGGGGCGTCTGAGACCCAGTACTTC
>TRBV6-6|TRBJ2-7|few|.
CASRNEFTFYEQYF
TGTGCCAGCAGAAACGAATTCACTTTCTACGAGCAGTACTTC
>TRBV13|TRBJ2-1|.|.
CASSLRLPSSYNEQFF
TGTGCCAGCAGCTTAAGACTACCAAGCTCCTACAATGAGCAGTTCTTC
>TRBV4-1|TRBJ1-5|.|TRBD1
CASSQEGTGWDQPQHF
TGCGCCAGCAGCCAAGAGGGGACAGGGTGGGATCAGCCCCAGCATTTT
>TRBV6-5|TRBJ2-7|.|.
CASSPGPGTPPANF
TGTGCCAGCAGCCCCGGGCCAGGTACCCCGCCCGCAAACTTC
>TRBV2|TRBJ1-5|.|.
CASSHWGSNQPQHF
TGTGCCAGCAGCCATTGGGGGAGCAATCAGCCCCAGCATTTT
>TRBV10-3|TRBJ2-5|.|TRBD1
CAISTGQGARETQYF
TGTGCCATCTCCACCGGACAGGGGGCCAGAGAGACCCAGTACTTC
>TRBV6-1|TRBJ2-1|.|.
CASTPRIYSYNEQFF
TGTGCCAGCACCCCCCGGATTTACTCCTACAATGAGCAGTTCTTC
>TRBV2|TRBJ1-2|.|.
CASAGSGTYGYTF
TGTGCCAGCGCGGGGTCAGGGACATATGGCTACACCTTC
>TRBV19|TRBJ2-7|.|.
CASSIGSGATYEQYF
TGTGCCAGTAGTATCGGAAGCGGAGCGACCTACGAGCAGTACTTC
>TRBV7-9|TRBJ2-1|once|TRBD2
CASSLDEGLEQFF
TGTGCCAGCAGCTTAGACGAGGGACTAGAACAGTTCTTC
>TRBV10-1|TRBJ2-5|once|.
CASSDGQGGKETQYF
TGCGCCAGCAGTGATGGTCAGGGGGGGAAGGAGACCCAGTACTTC
>TRBV6-6|TRBJ2-3|.|.
CASTRTGHRDDTQYF
TGTGCCAGCACCCGAACCGGGCATCGGGATGATACGCAGTATTTT
>TRBV18|TRBJ1-1|.|TRBD1
CASEEGAPGTEAFF
TGTGCCAGCGAAGAGGGGGCGCCGGGGACTGAAGCTTTCTTT
>TRBV7-2|TRBJ2-3|.|.
CASSFVPGTDTQYF
TGTGCCAGCAGCTTCGTACCAGGCACAGATACGCAGTATTTT
>TRBV5-1|TRBJ2-1|.|TRBD2
CASSRLSGRGSYNEQFF
TGCGCCAGCAGCCGTCTCAGCGGGAGAGGATCCTACAATGAGCAGTTCTTC
>TRBV7-2|TRBJ1-1|few|TRBD1
CASSSTGLNTEAFF
TGTGCCAGCAGCTCGACAGGGTTGAACACTGAAGCTTTCTTT
>TRBV9|TRBJ2-3|.|.
CASSDGQDFSTDTQYF
TGTGCCAGCAGCGACGGCCAGGACTTTTCCACAGATACGCAGTATTTT
>TRBV7-2|TRBJ2-5|.|.
CASSSPPGQTQYF
TGTGCCAGCAGCTCCCCTCCCGGGCAGACCCAGTACTTC
>TRBV9|TRBJ1-2|.|.
CASSLEGYPAGYGYTF
TGTGCCAGCAGTTTAGAGGGATACCCGGCAGGCTATGGCTACACCTTC
>TRBV14|TRBJ1-1|.|.
CASSQSLDTEAFF
TGTGCCAGCAGCCAAAGTTTGGACACTGAAGCTTTCTTT
>TRBV5-1|TRBJ2-7|.|TRBD2
CASSYSGRSGESSYEQYF
TGCGCCAGCAGCTACAGTGGACGTAGCGGGGAGAGCTCCTACGAGCAGTACTTC
>TRBV10-3|TRBJ2-5|.|.
CAISGSSPRLQETQYF
TGTGCCATCAGTGGCTCTAGCCCCCGACTACAAGAGACCCAGTACTTC
>TRBV21-1|TRBJ2-7|.|.
CAIRGRGHSYEQYF
TGTGCCATTAGGGGTAGGGGCCACTCCTACGAGCAGTACTTC
>TRBV29-1|TRBJ2-5|.|TRBD1
CSARQGLETQYF
TGCAGCGCCAGACAGGGATTGGAGACCCAGTACTTC
>TRBV6-4|TRBJ2-2|few|TRBD2
CASSPGTKNTGELFF
TGTGCCAGCAGTCCGGGGACTAAAAACACCGGGGAGCTGTTTTTT
>TRBV6-5|TRBJ2-3|.|.
CASSYRGDSTDTQYF
TGTGCCAGCAGTTACAGGGGGGACAGCACAGATACGCAGTATTTT
>TRBV19|TRBJ2-7|.|.
CASSSTPSYEQYF
TGTGCCAGTAGTTCGACTCCCTCCTACGAGCAGTACTTC
>TRBV28|TRBJ2-6|.|TRBD1
CASSLPDRAGANVLTF
TGTGCCAGCAGTTTACCCGACAGGGCTGGGGCCAACGTCCTGACTTTC
>TRBV28|TRBJ2-4|.|.
CASSLPQGNGYF
TGTGCCAGCAGTTTACCTCAGGGGAACGGCTACTTC
>TRBV19|TRBJ2-6|.|.
CASIRQHSGANVLTF
TGTGCCAGTATCAGACAACACTCTGGGGCCAACGTCCTGACTTTC
>TRBV7-2|TRBJ2-5|.|TRBD2
CASSFASGSTETQYF
TGTGCCAGCAGCTTTGCTAGCGGGAGTACAGAGACCCAGTACTTC
>TRBV5-6|TRBJ2-7|.|TRBD1
CASSSRDSPYEQYF
TGTGCCAGCAGCTCCCGGGACAGTCCCTACGAGCAGTACTTC
>TRBV6-1|TRBJ2-1|once|.
CASTPIVEGWNEQFF
TGTGCCAGCACTCCCATCGTGGAGGGGTGGAATGAGCAGTTCTTC
>TRBV9|TRBJ2-5|.|TRBD1
CASSVRQGRGQETQYF
TGTGCCAGCAGCGTTCGACAGGGGCGAGGACAAGAGACCCAGTACTTC
>TRBV2|TRBJ2-5|.|.
CASSTKETQYF
TGTGCCAGCAGCACCAAAGAGACCCAGTACTTC
>TRBV30|TRBJ2-3|.|TRBD1
CAWSVGTGETDTQYF
TGTGCCTGGAGTGTAGGGACAGGAGAGACAGATACGCAGTATTTT
>TRBV7-6|TRBJ2-7|.|.
CASSLGTWDEQYF
TGTGCCAGCAGCCTGGGGACGTGGGACGAGCAGTACTTC
>TRBV7-2|TRBJ2-1|.|.
CASSLFLQGNEQFF
TGTGCCAGCAGCTTATTTTTGCAGGGCAATGAGCAGTTCTTC
>TRBV7-9|TRBJ2-2|.|TRBD1
CASSRTGGDTGELFF
TGTGCCAGCAGCCGGACAGGGGGTGACACCGGGGAGCTGTTTTTT
>TRBV9|TRBJ1-2|few|.
CASSVGPILGYTF
TGTGCCAGCAGCGTAGGACCAATTCTTGGCTACACCTTC
>TRBV29-1|TRBJ2-1|once|.
CSVEMLLGEQFF
TGCAGCGTTGAAATGCTGCTGGGGGAGCAGTTCTTC
>TRBV29-1|TRBJ2-3|.|.
CSVDITTSTDTQYF
TGCAGCGTTGATATAACTACAAGCACAGATACGCAGTATTTT
>TRBV21-1|TRBJ1-1|.|.
CASRFPLRDTEAFF
TGTGCCAGCAGATTCCCCCTCAGGGACACTGAAGCTTTCTTT
>TRBV7-6|TRBJ2-7|.|TRBD2
CASSSIAGVPYEQYF
TGTGCCAGCAGCTCGATAGCGGGAGTCCCCTACGAGCAGTACTTC